This is a list of T cell receptor beta chains from one sample in a study of blood T cell repertoires in COVID-19. Repertoires were generated with immunoSEQ multiplex PCR, while TCRdb's copy carries only in-frame clones and drops some. The table records tens of thousands of clones, around 79% of them present only once. The sequencing input was peripheral blood. The receptors come from a man older than 75 with acute or convalescent COVID-19. Each CDR3 is given with its conserved first and last residue. Each record gives: CDR3 length, V gene, D gene, clone size, J gene, CDR3 protein, CDR3 DNA. A D gene is named only where the DNA matches it firmly. Size tells how often a clone was seen (once, few, many) or the class of an expanded clone, and some rows leave it out.

CDR3 length: 17; V gene: TRBV18; D gene: TRBD1; clone size: .; J gene: TRBJ1-1; CDR3 protein: CASSPRDSSFVNTEAFF; CDR3 DNA: TGTGCCAGCTCACCTCGGGACAGTAGTTTCGTGAACACTGAAGCTTTCTTT
CDR3 length: 13; V gene: TRBV15; D gene: .; clone size: .; J gene: TRBJ1-1; CDR3 protein: CATSIDKNTEAFF; CDR3 DNA: TGTGCCACCAGCATAGATAAGAACACTGAAGCTTTCTTT
CDR3 length: 12; V gene: TRBV25-1; D gene: .; clone size: .; J gene: TRBJ2-7; CDR3 protein: CASSEGDYEQYF; CDR3 DNA: TGTGCCAGCAGCGAGGGGGACTACGAGCAGTACTTC
CDR3 length: 12; V gene: TRBV29-1; D gene: TRBD1; clone size: few; J gene: TRBJ2-7; CDR3 protein: CSANRGPYEQYF; CDR3 DNA: TGCAGCGCCAACAGGGGCCCCTACGAGCAGTACTTC
CDR3 length: 14; V gene: TRBV6-5; D gene: .; clone size: few; J gene: TRBJ1-2; CDR3 protein: CASGPLTVNYGYTF; CDR3 DNA: TGTGCCAGCGGCCCCCTGACAGTTAACTATGGCTACACCTTC
CDR3 length: 12; V gene: TRBV3-1/TRBV3-2; D gene: .; clone size: .; J gene: TRBJ2-7; CDR3 protein: CASSQGTTGQYF; CDR3 DNA: TGTGCCAGCAGCCAAGGGACTACCGGGCAGTACTTC
CDR3 length: 13; V gene: TRBV6-5; D gene: .; clone size: .; J gene: TRBJ1-1; CDR3 protein: CASMYSFNTEAFF; CDR3 DNA: TGTGCCAGCATGTACAGCTTTAACACTGAAGCTTTCTTT
CDR3 length: 13; V gene: TRBV14; D gene: .; clone size: .; J gene: TRBJ2-5; CDR3 protein: CASSQDRSETQYF; CDR3 DNA: TGTGCCAGCAGCCAAGATCGTTCGGAGACCCAGTACTTC
CDR3 length: 16; V gene: TRBV6-5; D gene: TRBD2; clone size: .; J gene: TRBJ2-5; CDR3 protein: CASSSRTSGEGETQYF; CDR3 DNA: TGTGCCAGCAGTTCAAGGACTAGCGGGGAGGGGGAGACCCAGTACTTC
CDR3 length: 13; V gene: TRBV2; D gene: .; clone size: .; J gene: TRBJ1-5; CDR3 protein: CASSAGSRKAQHF; CDR3 DNA: TGTGCCAGCAGTGCGGGGAGTCGGAAAGCCCAGCATTTT
CDR3 length: 15; V gene: TRBV6-4; D gene: TRBD2; clone size: .; J gene: TRBJ2-3; CDR3 protein: CASSASGGAGDTQYF; CDR3 DNA: TGTGCCAGCAGTGCCAGCGGGGGGGCCGGAGATACGCAGTATTTT
CDR3 length: 12; V gene: TRBV6-6; D gene: TRBD1; clone size: .; J gene: TRBJ2-3; CDR3 protein: CASSPGTDTQYF; CDR3 DNA: TGTGCCAGCAGTCCCGGGACAGATACACAGTATTTT
CDR3 length: 13; V gene: TRBV19; D gene: TRBD1; clone size: .; J gene: TRBJ1-2; CDR3 protein: CASSIAGGWGYTF; CDR3 DNA: TGTGCCAGTAGTATCGCAGGGGGCTGGGGCTACACCTTC
CDR3 length: 15; V gene: TRBV12-5; D gene: TRBD2; clone size: .; J gene: TRBJ2-1; CDR3 protein: CASGLDLAGGDEQFF; CDR3 DNA: TGTGCTAGTGGTTTGGATCTAGCGGGGGGAGATGAGCAGTTCTTC
CDR3 length: 15; V gene: TRBV15; D gene: .; clone size: .; J gene: TRBJ2-7; CDR3 protein: CATSRDLVQGHEQYF; CDR3 DNA: TGTGCCACCAGCAGAGATCTGGTGCAGGGCCACGAGCAGTACTTC
CDR3 length: 14; V gene: TRBV14; D gene: TRBD1; clone size: .; J gene: TRBJ1-1; CDR3 protein: CASSRDRVKTEAFF; CDR3 DNA: TGTGCCAGCAGCCGGGACAGGGTAAAGACTGAAGCTTTCTTT
CDR3 length: 14; V gene: TRBV7-8; D gene: TRBD1; clone size: few; J gene: TRBJ2-7; CDR3 protein: CASVGQGASYEQYF; CDR3 DNA: TGTGCCAGCGTAGGACAGGGGGCTTCCTACGAGCAGTACTTC
CDR3 length: 16; V gene: TRBV6-1; D gene: .; clone size: .; J gene: TRBJ2-5; CDR3 protein: CASSETLGRGQETQYF; CDR3 DNA: TGTGCCAGCAGTGAAACACTGGGCAGGGGACAAGAGACCCAGTACTTC
CDR3 length: 15; V gene: TRBV6-1; D gene: .; clone size: few; J gene: TRBJ1-2; CDR3 protein: CASSEASVGGYGYTF; CDR3 DNA: TGTGCCAGCAGTGAGGCCTCGGTCGGAGGGTATGGCTACACCTTC
CDR3 length: 15; V gene: TRBV12-5; D gene: .; clone size: once; J gene: TRBJ1-2; CDR3 protein: CASGPATGRTYGYTF; CDR3 DNA: TGTGCTAGTGGTCCAGCAACCGGGAGGACCTATGGCTACACCTTC
CDR3 length: 13; V gene: TRBV2; D gene: TRBD1; clone size: .; J gene: TRBJ1-2; CDR3 protein: CASSRDSGYGYTF; CDR3 DNA: TGTGCCAGCAGCCGGGACAGCGGCTATGGCTACACCTTC